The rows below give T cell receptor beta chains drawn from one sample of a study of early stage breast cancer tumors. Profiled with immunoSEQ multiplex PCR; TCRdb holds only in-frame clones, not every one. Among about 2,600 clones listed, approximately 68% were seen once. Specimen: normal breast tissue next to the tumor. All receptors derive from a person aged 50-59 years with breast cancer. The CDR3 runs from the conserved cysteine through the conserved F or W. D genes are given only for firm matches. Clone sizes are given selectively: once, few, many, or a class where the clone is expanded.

DNA: TGTGCCAGCACCGGGGACTTAAACAATGAGCAGTTCTTC
CDR3: CASTGDLNNEQFF
V: TRBV7-9
J: TRBJ2-1
size: once
D: NA

DNA: TGCGCCAGCAGCATACAGAGTCAGAATGAAAAACTGTTTTTT
CDR3: CASSIQSQNEKLFF
V: TRBV5-1
J: TRBJ1-4
size: NA
D: NA

DNA: TGCGCCAGTCCACCCCCATCAATGGGAAATCAGCCCCAGCATTTT
CDR3: CASPPPSMGNQPQHF
V: TRBV5-1
J: TRBJ1-5
size: NA
D: NA

DNA: TGTGCCAGCAGTTTAGAGGGGCGCAGGGGAAACACCATATATTTT
CDR3: CASSLEGRRGNTIYF
V: TRBV27
J: TRBJ1-3
size: NA
D: NA

DNA: TGTGCCAGCAGTTTAGGGGGAGACGAGCAGTACTTC
CDR3: CASSLGGDEQYF
V: TRBV27
J: TRBJ2-7
size: NA
D: NA

DNA: TGTGCCAGCAGACCAACGACGGGAAACGCGGGAGAGAGTGAGCAGTACTTC
CDR3: CASRPTTGNAGESEQYF
V: TRBV7-9
J: TRBJ2-7
size: NA
D: TRBD2

DNA: TGTGCCAGCAGTGAAGAGGGGTGGACTGAAGCTTTCTTT
CDR3: CASSEEGWTEAFF
V: TRBV2
J: TRBJ1-1
size: NA
D: NA

DNA: TGTGCCAGCAAATCGAACTGGGAGGCCGGGGAGCTGTTTTTT
CDR3: CASKSNWEAGELFF
V: TRBV25-1
J: TRBJ2-2
size: NA
D: NA

DNA: TGCGCCAGCAGCCCTTCTGGGGGGTGGGCTGAAGCTTTCTTT
CDR3: CASSPSGGWAEAFF
V: TRBV4-3
J: TRBJ1-1
size: large
D: NA

DNA: TGTGCCAGCAGCGTAGCCATTACGGATCCCTACGAGCAGTACTTC
CDR3: CASSVAITDPYEQYF
V: TRBV9
J: TRBJ2-7
size: NA
D: NA

DNA: TGTGCCAGCAGTGAACACGAAGCCTCTGGAAACACCATATATTTT
CDR3: CASSEHEASGNTIYF
V: TRBV6-1
J: TRBJ1-3
size: NA
D: NA

DNA: TGTGCCAGCAGCCCTCGACTAGCGGGGTTGAACAATGAGCAGTTCTTC
CDR3: CASSPRLAGLNNEQFF
V: TRBV9
J: TRBJ2-1
size: NA
D: TRBD2

DNA: TGTGCCAGCAGTGCCCCAACAGGGGACTCCACAGATACGCAGTATTTT
CDR3: CASSAPTGDSTDTQYF
V: TRBV6-6
J: TRBJ2-3
size: once
D: NA

DNA: TGTGCCAGCAGCCCGACCGCGGGACAAGGATATGGCTACACCTTC
CDR3: CASSPTAGQGYGYTF
V: TRBV7-2
J: TRBJ1-2
size: NA
D: NA

DNA: TGCGCCAGCAGCTTGAGGGGACAGCAGAACACTGAAGCTTTCTTT
CDR3: CASSLRGQQNTEAFF
V: TRBV5-1
J: TRBJ1-1
size: NA
D: TRBD1

DNA: TGCAGCGTCCGACTCCCCCGGGACAGGCACCAAGAGACCCAGTACTTC
CDR3: CSVRLPRDRHQETQYF
V: TRBV29-1
J: TRBJ2-5
size: NA
D: TRBD1

DNA: TGTGCCAGCAGTTCCGGGACTAGCGGGGGACCCTCCTACGAGCAGTACTTC
CDR3: CASSSGTSGGPSYEQYF
V: TRBV27
J: TRBJ2-7
size: few
D: TRBD2

DNA: TGTGCCAGCAGCCCCTTTGGATATGGCTACACCTTC
CDR3: CASSPFGYGYTF
V: TRBV11-2
J: TRBJ1-2
size: NA
D: NA

DNA: TGCGCCAGCAGCCAAACTAGCGTGAAGAGCTCCTACAATGAGCAGTTCTTC
CDR3: CASSQTSVKSSYNEQFF
V: TRBV4-3
J: TRBJ2-1
size: NA
D: TRBD2

DNA: TGCGCCAGCAGCTTGGATGGTAAAGGCTACACCTTC
CDR3: CASSLDGKGYTF
V: TRBV5-1
J: TRBJ1-2
size: large
D: NA

DNA: TGCGCCAGCAGCCGAGCGCGGGCTAGCGGGAGCTATGAGCAGTTCTTC
CDR3: CASSRARASGSYEQFF
V: TRBV4-3
J: TRBJ2-1
size: NA
D: TRBD2

DNA: TGTGCCAGCAGCTTGGAAACAGGGACGGTAAGGGGCTACACCTTC
CDR3: CASSLETGTVRGYTF
V: TRBV5-5
J: TRBJ1-2
size: few
D: NA

DNA: TGCGCCAGCAGCTTGACGGCTCTTCAAGAGACCCAGTACTTC
CDR3: CASSLTALQETQYF
V: TRBV5-1
J: TRBJ2-5
size: once
D: NA

DNA: TGCAGCGTTGCCCTACCTGAGACAGCCTCACCGGTGCAGTACTTC
CDR3: CSVALPETASPVQYF
V: TRBV29-1
J: TRBJ2-7
size: large
D: NA

DNA: TGTGCCAGCAGCTCCCGGGACAGGCGGCCGAGAGAGCAGTTCTTC
CDR3: CASSSRDRRPREQFF
V: TRBV5-6
J: TRBJ2-1
size: NA
D: TRBD1

DNA: TGTGCCAGCAGTGTAGAACAGGGGGTCTACGAGCAGTACTTC
CDR3: CASSVEQGVYEQYF
V: TRBV6-1
J: TRBJ2-7
size: NA
D: TRBD1

DNA: TGTGCCAGCAGGGTGGGGTGGGAGACCCAGTACTTC
CDR3: CASRVGWETQYF
V: TRBV2
J: TRBJ2-5
size: NA
D: NA

DNA: TGTGCCAGCAGTTTATTCCTCCGAGGGACAGGGAACAATGAGCAGTTCTTC
CDR3: CASSLFLRGTGNNEQFF
V: TRBV27
J: TRBJ2-1
size: NA
D: TRBD1

DNA: TGTGCCTGGAGTGGGGCGTATGGCTACACCTTC
CDR3: CAWSGAYGYTF
V: TRBV30
J: TRBJ1-2
size: NA
D: NA

DNA: TGTGCCAGCAGTTTTGACGGGTCATCGCTCTATGGCTACACCTTC
CDR3: CASSFDGSSLYGYTF
V: TRBV5-6
J: TRBJ1-2
size: NA
D: NA

DNA: TGTGCCAGCAGTTACCGGACAGTGTCCATGAACACTGAAGCTTTCTTT
CDR3: CASSYRTVSMNTEAFF
V: TRBV6-5
J: TRBJ1-1
size: NA
D: NA

DNA: TGTGCCAGCAGCGCGGGGGGGGATACGCAGTATTTT
CDR3: CASSAGGDTQYF
V: TRBV9
J: TRBJ2-3
size: NA
D: TRBD2

DNA: TGTGCCAGCAGCGAAAGGGACTTTAGCTCCTACAATGAGCAGTTCTTC
CDR3: CASSERDFSSYNEQFF
V: TRBV9
J: TRBJ2-1
size: NA
D: NA

DNA: TGTGCCAGCAGTGAAGCGGAAGATGGTAATCCTGAAGCTTTCTTT
CDR3: CASSEAEDGNPEAFF
V: TRBV6-1
J: TRBJ1-1
size: NA
D: NA

DNA: TGTGCCAGCAGCCCCCAGGCGGACGGGGAGCTGTTTTTT
CDR3: CASSPQADGELFF
V: TRBV7-7
J: TRBJ2-2
size: few
D: NA

DNA: TGCAGCGTTGAACAGGGGAACCCCCAAGAGACCCAGTACTTC
CDR3: CSVEQGNPQETQYF
V: TRBV29-1
J: TRBJ2-5
size: NA
D: NA

DNA: TGTGCCATCAGTCGGGCAGAGAAGCACAATGAGCAGTTCTTC
CDR3: CAISRAEKHNEQFF
V: TRBV10-3
J: TRBJ2-1
size: medium-sized
D: NA

DNA: TGTGCCAGCAGCTTTGAGCCGGCCTACGAGCAGTACTTC
CDR3: CASSFEPAYEQYF
V: TRBV11-1
J: TRBJ2-7
size: NA
D: NA

DNA: TGCAGTGCTAGCAGGGACTATGGCTACACCTTC
CDR3: CSASRDYGYTF
V: TRBV20-1
J: TRBJ1-2
size: NA
D: NA

DNA: TGCGCCAGCAGCCAAGTAGGACGTAGCGGCGGAGGGGGCCAGCAGTTCTTC
CDR3: CASSQVGRSGGGGQQFF
V: TRBV4-1
J: TRBJ2-1
size: NA
D: NA

DNA: TGTGCCAGTAGTATAGGGACGGGGCAGCCCCAGCATTTT
CDR3: CASSIGTGQPQHF
V: TRBV19
J: TRBJ1-5
size: NA
D: NA

DNA: TGTGCCAGCAGCTTACATGCCTCTGGAAACACCATATATTTT
CDR3: CASSLHASGNTIYF
V: TRBV7-8
J: TRBJ1-3
size: few
D: NA

DNA: TGTGCCTCACGGCCCACTGAGGGGCTGAGAAACACCATATATTTT
CDR3: CASRPTEGLRNTIYF
V: TRBV28
J: TRBJ1-3
size: NA
D: NA

DNA: TGTGCCAGCACCTGGTCCGACGAGCAGTACTTC
CDR3: CASTWSDEQYF
V: TRBV7-2
J: TRBJ2-7
size: NA
D: NA

DNA: TGTGCTTCGTGGTGGCAGGGGAGGTTGGAGACCCAGTACTTC
CDR3: CASWWQGRLETQYF
V: TRBV5-5
J: TRBJ2-5
size: NA
D: NA

DNA: TGTGCCAGCAGCTCAATGACAGGAGGAAACTATGGCTACACCTTC
CDR3: CASSSMTGGNYGYTF
V: TRBV5-4
J: TRBJ1-2
size: few
D: NA

DNA: TGCGCCAGCAGTTCGGACAGGTCGACGACCCAGTACTTC
CDR3: CASSSDRSTTQYF
V: TRBV5-1
J: TRBJ2-5
size: NA
D: TRBD1

DNA: TGTGCCAGCAGCCTTACTAGTGGGGCCGGGGAGCTGTTTTTT
CDR3: CASSLTSGAGELFF
V: TRBV7-7
J: TRBJ2-2
size: few
D: NA

DNA: TGCAGCGTCAACCAACCGACGGTGAACACTGAAGCTTTCTTT
CDR3: CSVNQPTVNTEAFF
V: TRBV29-1
J: TRBJ1-1
size: NA
D: NA

DNA: TGTGCCAGCAGCCCGGAGATAGCAAGTGGCTACACCTTC
CDR3: CASSPEIASGYTF
V: TRBV9
J: TRBJ1-2
size: NA
D: NA

DNA: TGTGCCAGCAGCTTAATTGCAGGCAACACTGAAGCTTTCTTT
CDR3: CASSLIAGNTEAFF
V: TRBV7-3
J: TRBJ1-1
size: NA
D: NA

DNA: TGTGCCAGCAGCGGCAGGGGGCTGAAGGAGACCCAGTACTTC
CDR3: CASSGRGLKETQYF
V: TRBV7-2
J: TRBJ2-5
size: NA
D: TRBD1